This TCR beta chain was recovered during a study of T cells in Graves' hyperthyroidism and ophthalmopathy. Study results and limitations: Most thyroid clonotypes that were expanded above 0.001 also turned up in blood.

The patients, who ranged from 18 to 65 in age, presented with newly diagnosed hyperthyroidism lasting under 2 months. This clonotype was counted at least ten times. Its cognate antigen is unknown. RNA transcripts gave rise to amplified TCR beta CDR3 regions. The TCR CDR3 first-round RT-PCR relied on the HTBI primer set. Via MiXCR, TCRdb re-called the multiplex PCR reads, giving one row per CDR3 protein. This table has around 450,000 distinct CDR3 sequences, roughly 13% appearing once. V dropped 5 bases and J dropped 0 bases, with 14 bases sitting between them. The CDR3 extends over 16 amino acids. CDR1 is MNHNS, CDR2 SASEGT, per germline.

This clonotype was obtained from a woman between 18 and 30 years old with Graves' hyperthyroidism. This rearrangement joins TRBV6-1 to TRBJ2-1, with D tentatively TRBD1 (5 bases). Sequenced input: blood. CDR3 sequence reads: CASSQGQLPSYNEQFF. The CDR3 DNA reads TGTGCCAGCAGTCAAGGACAACTCCCCTCCTACAATGAGCAGTTCTTC.